This T cell receptor beta chain came from a study of cytomegalovirus exposure and HLA in healthy donors. Both 60 Vbeta primers and 13 Jbeta primers went into the PCR. The protocol was immunoSEQ multiplex PCR, while the TCRdb copy is restricted to in-frame clones and leaves out a portion. There are around 150,000 clones in the sample; about 80% occur only once, and about 4.8% lies in the top ten. Germline values: CDR1 ENHRY, CDR2 SYGVKD. With V trimmed by 4 bases and J by 8 bases, 6 bases remained unmatched. CDR3 size: 14 residues. The chain links TRBV10-3 to TRBJ2-1; 9 bases agree with TRBD2. The TCR was taken from a man under 40 in good health and CMV-seronegative. Input material: PBMCs. Written as DNA, the CDR3 is TGTGCCATCAGTGGCCTGGTAGCGGGAGATGAGCAGTTCTTC. Its protein is CAISGLVAGDEQFF.